Below, one T cell receptor beta chain is given with its context. Its matching antigen is unknown. CDR3 length: 17 amino acids. Germline V gene sequence: CDR1 LGHNA, CDR2 YNFKEQ. The ends were cut back, 1 base at V and 2 bases at J, with 17 bases in the middle. This record belongs to a study of T cell responses to AZD1222 COVID-19 vaccine. Looking at the study overall: Second-dose intervals of approximately 4 or approximately 12 weeks were pooled.

General study points: Just five or six AZD1222 recipients were seropositive at baseline.

Using immunoSEQ multiplex PCR, the repertoire was profiled, and TCRdb retains in-frame clones only, with some absent. The sample shows 90,000 to 140,000 clones, 70% to 90% of them seen only once. V and J are TRBV4-2 and TRBJ1-1; D is ambiguous. This clonotype was obtained from an adult in good health. The input for sequencing was peripheral blood, taken on day 0 of AZD1222 vaccination. The CDR3 sequence is CASSQGGSINPNTEAFF. The CDR3 DNA is TGTGCCAGCAGCCAAGGAGGGTCGATTAACCCCAACACTGAAGCTTTCTTT.